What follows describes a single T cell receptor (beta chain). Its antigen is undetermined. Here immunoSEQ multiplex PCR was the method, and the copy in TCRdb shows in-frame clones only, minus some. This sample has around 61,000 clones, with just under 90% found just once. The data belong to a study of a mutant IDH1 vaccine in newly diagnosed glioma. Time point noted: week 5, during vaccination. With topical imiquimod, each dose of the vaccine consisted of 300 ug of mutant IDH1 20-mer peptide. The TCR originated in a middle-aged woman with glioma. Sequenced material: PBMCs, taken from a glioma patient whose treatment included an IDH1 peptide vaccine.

CDR3 coding DNA: TGCAGCGTCGAACAGGGTGTCTATGGCTACACCTTC. Translating it yields CSVEQGVYGYTF. V is TRBV29-1 and J is TRBJ1-2, with D possibly being TRBD1 (6 bases). The CDR3 covers 12 residues. Deletions cut 6 bases from V and 4 bases from J, with 12 bases between. Looked up from germline, CDR1 is SQVTM and CDR2 is ANQGSEA.